Each of the 15 T cell receptor beta chains below was sequenced from the same sample in a study of blood T cell repertoires in COVID-19. Here immunoSEQ multiplex PCR was the method, and the copy in TCRdb shows in-frame clones only, minus some. The profile covers approximately 63,000 clones, with 86% appearing a single time and 1% to 1.5% taken by the ten largest. The specimen sequenced was peripheral blood. All receptors come from a woman of 80 years or more with acute or convalescent COVID-19.

This chain joins TRBV7-3 and TRBJ2-1; 14 bases are a match to TRBD2. CDR3 length equals 14 residues. Trimming removed 5 bases from V and 9 bases from J; junction bases left unmatched: 3. The germline V gene encodes CDR1 SGHTA and CDR2 FQGTGA. The CDR3 here is CASSPGLAGGEQFF. The CDR3, as DNA: TGTGCCAGCAGCCCCGGACTAGCGGGAGGTGAGCAGTTCTTC.

The V and J genes are TRBV19 and TRBJ2-1; 12 nucleotides agree with TRBD2. This CDR3 spans 15 amino acids. Germline trimming cut 8 bases from V and 6 bases from J; bases unmatched to any gene: 8. CDR1 LNHDA and CDR2 SQIVND come from the germline V gene (reference sequence). The CDR3 DNA reads as TGTGCCAGTGGCCCGGCTAGCGGGGGGGCCAATGAGCAGTTCTTC. Protein sequence: CASGPASGGANEQFF.

This clone showed up just a few times. V is TRBV7-3 and J is TRBJ2-2, with D maybe TRBD2 (6 bases). Trimming removed 0 bases at V and 5 bases at J, with 10 bases between. Germline CDR1 SGHTA, CDR2 FQGTGA. This CDR3 has 15 amino acids. This CDR3 is CASSLTGGRTGELFF. The CDR3 DNA is TGTGCCAGCAGCTTAACGGGGGGTAGGACCGGGGAGCTGTTTTTT. Based on the CDR3 plus reference TRBV7-3 and TRBJ2-2, the full variable domain is GAGVSQTPSNKVTEKGKYVELRCDPISGHTALYWYRQSLGQGPEFLIYFQGTGAADDSGLPNDRFFAVRPEGSVSTLKIQRTERGDSAVYLCASSLTGGRTGELFFGEGSRLTVL.

The CDR3 loop is CASSPGGVNYGYTF. The CDR3 DNA is TGTGCCAGCTCACCGGGCGGGGTTAACTATGGCTACACCTTC. This chain uses TRBV18 with TRBJ1-2; D gene ambiguous. The CDR3 consists of 14 residues. Trimming shortened V by 3 bases and J by 1 base, and 9 bases separated the two germline ends. Per the germline V gene, CDR1 is KGHSH and CDR2 is LQKENI.

V gene TRBV4-1 combines with J gene TRBJ2-2; 10 positions match TRBD1. The ends lost 5 bases at V and 4 bases at J; junction bases unmatched: 7. Germline CDR1 and CDR2: MGHRA and YSYEKL. This CDR3 has 16 amino acids. The CDR3 sequence: CASSARGTGVTGELFF. DNA of the CDR3: TGCGCCAGCAGCGCACGAGGGACAGGGGTCACCGGGGAGCTGTTTTTT.

This clone was seen only once. The chain is built from TRBV19 and TRBJ2-3, with 7 bases aligning to TRBD2. This CDR3 contains 13 residues. The V and J ends lost 7 bases and 6 bases, in that order; junction bases with no gene match: 7. The germline CDR1 and CDR2 sequences are LNHDA and SQIVND (reference sequence). The CDR3 bases are TGTGCCAGTAAGGTTGTGGGAGGGGATACGCAGTATTTT. Its translation: CASKVVGGDTQYF.

This rearrangement joins TRBV18 to TRBJ1-4, with TRBD1 as a possible D gene (6 bases). The V end lost 3 bases, the J end lost 5 bases, and 10 bases lay between the germline ends. Germline V gives CDR1 KGHSH, CDR2 LQKENI. This CDR3 region has 14 residues. CDR3 coding DNA: TGTGCCAGCTCACCGGGCAGGGGAAATGAAAAACTGTTTTTT. Protein product: CASSPGRGNEKLFF.

A few counts support this clone. The J gene is TRBJ1-6, the V gene TRBV6-1; TRBD1 aligns across 7 bases. This CDR3 spans 15 amino acids. The trim removed 2 bases at V and 10 bases at J, leaving 8 bases unmatched. The V gene's germline CDR1 is MNHNS and CDR2 SASEGT. The CDR3 sequence: CASSEYWDRKSPLHF. The CDR3 DNA is TGTGCCAGCAGTGAATACTGGGACAGAAAGTCACCCCTCCACTTT.

This chain joins TRBV6-4 and TRBJ1-1; 7 bases align to TRBD1. CDR1 and CDR2 from the germline V gene are MRHNA and SNTAGT. This CDR3 region has 18 residues. V lost 4 bases, J lost 1 base, and 15 bases stayed unmatched. The CDR3 reads CASSVPIRDRETNTEAFF. The DNA for the CDR3 is TGTGCCAGCAGTGTCCCTATCCGGGACAGAGAAACGAACACTGAAGCTTTCTTT.

J is TRBJ1-1 and V is TRBV7-8; possible D gene TRBD1, 5 bases. V was cut by 1 base and J by 1 base, with 7 bases left in between. Germline V CDR1 and CDR2: SGHVS, FQNEAQ. The CDR3 is 14 amino acids. DNA for the CDR3: TGTGCCAGCAGCTTAGAAAGGGGGAACACTGAAGCTTTCTTT. Encoded protein: CASSLERGNTEAFF.

This clone showed up just once. CDR3 residues: CASSFRGASPLHF. The CDR3 nucleotides read TGTGCCAGCAGCTTCCGTGGGGCCAGCCCCCTCCACTTT. This rearrangement joins TRBV6-5 to TRBJ1-6; D might be TRBD1 (5 bases). This CDR3 is built from 13 residues. V lost 6 bases to trimming and J lost 13 bases, with 16 bases between them. CDR1 and CDR2 from the germline V gene are MNHEY and SVGAGI.

The chain recombines TRBV12-3 or TRBV12-4 with TRBJ2-3; no reliable D call. V lost 5 bases and J 6 bases, leaving 12 bases between the germline ends. This CDR3 is 13 amino acids long. The CDR3 region is CASSPPRPDTQYF. In nucleotides, the CDR3 is TGTGCCAGCAGTCCCCCCAGGCCGGATACGCAGTATTTT.

This clone is a singleton in its sample. This chain joins TRBV27 and TRBJ1-5, with 7 positions matching TRBD1. The CDR3 covers 15 residues. The germline CDR1 and CDR2 sequences are MNHEY and SMNVEV (reference sequence). Trimming removed 5 bases from V and 4 bases from J; junction bases left unmatched: 8. The CDR3 nucleotides are TGTGCCAGCAGTGCGGGACAGCGGACAAATCAGCCCCAGCATTTT. Translated: CASSAGQRTNQPQHF.

CDR3 coding DNA: TGTGCCAGCAGCCCAGTGGCTAGCGGCTACAATGAGCAGTTCTTC. Its translation: CASSPVASGYNEQFF. This chain joins TRBV11-3 and TRBJ2-1; 7 positions agree with TRBD2. The CDR3 consists of 15 residues. Unmatched junction bases numbered 7, after V lost 5 bases and J lost 3 bases. CDR1 and CDR2 from the germline V gene are SGHNT and YENEEA.

The rearrangement joins TRBV7-9 to TRBJ2-1; 9 bases fit TRBD1. J gave up 7 bases and V 6 bases, and 4 bases lay outside the gene matches. CDR3 length: 13 residues. Germline values: CDR1 SEHNR, CDR2 FQNEAQ (reference sequence). DNA of the CDR3: TGTGCCAGCAGAACCGGGACAGGGAATGAGCAGTTCTTC. Translating it yields CASRTGTGNEQFF.